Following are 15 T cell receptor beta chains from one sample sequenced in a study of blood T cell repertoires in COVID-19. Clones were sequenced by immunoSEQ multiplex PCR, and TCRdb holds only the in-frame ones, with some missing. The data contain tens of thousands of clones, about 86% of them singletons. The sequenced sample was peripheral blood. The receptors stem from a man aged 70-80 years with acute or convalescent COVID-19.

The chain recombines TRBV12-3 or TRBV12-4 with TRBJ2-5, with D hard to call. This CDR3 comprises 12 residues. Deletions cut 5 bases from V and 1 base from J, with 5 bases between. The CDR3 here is CASSLFQETQYF. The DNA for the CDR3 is TGTGCCAGCAGTCTGTTCCAAGAGACCCAGTACTTC.

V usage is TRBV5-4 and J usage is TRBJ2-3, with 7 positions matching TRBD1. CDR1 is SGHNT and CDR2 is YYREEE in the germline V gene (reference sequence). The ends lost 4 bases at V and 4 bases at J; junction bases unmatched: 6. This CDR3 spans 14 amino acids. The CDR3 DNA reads TGTGCCAGCAGCGATAAGGGACAGCCAGATACGCAGTATTTT. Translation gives CASSDKGQPDTQYF.

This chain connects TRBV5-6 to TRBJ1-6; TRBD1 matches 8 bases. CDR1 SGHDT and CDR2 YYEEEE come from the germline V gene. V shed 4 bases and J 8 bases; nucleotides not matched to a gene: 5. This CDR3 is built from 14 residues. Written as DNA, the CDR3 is TGTGCCAGCAGCCTGGACAGGGCTGATTCACCCCTCCACTTT. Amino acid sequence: CASSLDRADSPLHF.

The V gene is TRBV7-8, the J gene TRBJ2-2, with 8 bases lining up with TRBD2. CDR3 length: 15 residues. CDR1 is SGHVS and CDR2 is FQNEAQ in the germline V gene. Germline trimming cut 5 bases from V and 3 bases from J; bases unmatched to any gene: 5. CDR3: CASSRLASDTGELFF. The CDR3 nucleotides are TGTGCCAGCAGCAGACTAGCGAGCGACACCGGGGAGCTGTTTTTT. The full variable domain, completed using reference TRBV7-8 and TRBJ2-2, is GAGVSQSPRYKVAKRGQDVALRCDPISGHVSLFWYQQALGQGPEFLTYFQNEAQLDKSGLPSDRFFAERPEGSVSTLKIQRTQQEDSAVYLCASSRLASDTGELFFGEGSRLTVL.

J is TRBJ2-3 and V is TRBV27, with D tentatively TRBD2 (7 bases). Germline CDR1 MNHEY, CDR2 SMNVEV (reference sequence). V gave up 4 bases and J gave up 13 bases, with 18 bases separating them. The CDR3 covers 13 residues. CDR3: CASSSQKRGAEYF. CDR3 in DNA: TGTGCCAGCAGTTCCCAAAAACGGGGGGCTGAGTATTTT.

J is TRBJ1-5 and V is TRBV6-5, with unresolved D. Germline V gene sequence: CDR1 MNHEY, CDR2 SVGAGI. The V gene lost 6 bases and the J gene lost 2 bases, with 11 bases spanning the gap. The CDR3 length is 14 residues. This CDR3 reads CASRPLVGNQPQHF. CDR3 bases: TGTGCCAGCAGACCCCTAGTAGGCAATCAGCCCCAGCATTTT.

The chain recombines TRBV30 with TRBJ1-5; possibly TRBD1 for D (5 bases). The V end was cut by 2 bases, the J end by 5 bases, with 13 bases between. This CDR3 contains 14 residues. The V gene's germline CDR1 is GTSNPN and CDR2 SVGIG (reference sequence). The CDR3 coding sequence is TGTGCCTGGAGTATTGGACAAAGCTATCAGCCCCAGCATTTT. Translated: CAWSIGQSYQPQHF.

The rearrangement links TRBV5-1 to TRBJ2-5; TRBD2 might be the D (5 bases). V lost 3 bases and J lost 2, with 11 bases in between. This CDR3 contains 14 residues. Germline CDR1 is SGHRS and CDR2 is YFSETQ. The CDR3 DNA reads TGCGCCAGCAGCTCGGCGGAGGCTCAAGAGACCCAGTACTTC. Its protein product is CASSSAEAQETQYF.

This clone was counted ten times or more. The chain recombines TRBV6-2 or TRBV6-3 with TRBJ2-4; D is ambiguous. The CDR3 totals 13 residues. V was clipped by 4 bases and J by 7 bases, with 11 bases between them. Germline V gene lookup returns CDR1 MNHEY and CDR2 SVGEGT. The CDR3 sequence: CASSLILFNIQYF. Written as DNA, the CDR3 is TGTGCCAGCAGTTTGATACTATTCAACATTCAGTACTTC.

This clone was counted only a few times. The CDR3 bases are TGTGCCAGCAGTCGAAGGGGGGGACTAGCGGGGACCACAGATACGCAGTATTTT. As protein: CASSRRGGLAGTTDTQYF. The chain carries TRBV6-6 and TRBJ2-3; 13 bases match TRBD2. Germline-derived CDR1 and CDR2 are MNHNY and SVGAGI (reference sequence). The ends lost 5 bases at V and 2 bases at J; junction bases unmatched: 10. CDR3 length: 18 amino acids.

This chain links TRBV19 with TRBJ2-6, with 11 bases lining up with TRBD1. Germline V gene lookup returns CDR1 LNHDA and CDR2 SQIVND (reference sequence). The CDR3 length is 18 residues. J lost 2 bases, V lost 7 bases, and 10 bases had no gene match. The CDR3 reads CASIARTGGAAGANVLTF. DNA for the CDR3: TGTGCCAGTATAGCTCGGACAGGGGGCGCGGCTGGGGCCAACGTCCTGACTTTC.

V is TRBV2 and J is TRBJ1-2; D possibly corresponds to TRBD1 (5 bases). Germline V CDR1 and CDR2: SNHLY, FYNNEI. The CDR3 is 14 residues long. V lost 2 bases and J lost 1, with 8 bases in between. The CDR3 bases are TGTGCCAGCAGTGAATTAAGGGGTAACTATGGCTACACCTTC. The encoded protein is CASSELRGNYGYTF. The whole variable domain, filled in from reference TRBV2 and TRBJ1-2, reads EPEVTQTPSHQVTQMGQEVILRCVPISNHLYFYWYRQILGQKVEFLVSFYNNEISEKSEIFDDQFSVERPDGSNFTLKIRSTKLEDSAMYFCASSELRGNYGYTFGSGTRLTVV.

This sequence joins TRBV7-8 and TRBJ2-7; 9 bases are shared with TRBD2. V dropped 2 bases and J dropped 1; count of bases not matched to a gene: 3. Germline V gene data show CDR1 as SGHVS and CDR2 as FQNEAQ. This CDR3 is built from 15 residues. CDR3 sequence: CASSLSSGGSYEQYF. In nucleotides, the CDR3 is TGTGCCAGCAGCTTAAGTAGCGGGGGTTCCTACGAGCAGTACTTC.

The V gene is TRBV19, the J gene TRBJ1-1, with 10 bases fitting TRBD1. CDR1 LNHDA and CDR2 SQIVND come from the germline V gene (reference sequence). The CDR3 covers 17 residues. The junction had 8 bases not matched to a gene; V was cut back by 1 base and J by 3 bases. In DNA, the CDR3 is TGTGCCAGTAGTATAGCGGCGGGACAGGGGCGGTACACTGAAGCTTTCTTT. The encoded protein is CASSIAAGQGRYTEAFF.

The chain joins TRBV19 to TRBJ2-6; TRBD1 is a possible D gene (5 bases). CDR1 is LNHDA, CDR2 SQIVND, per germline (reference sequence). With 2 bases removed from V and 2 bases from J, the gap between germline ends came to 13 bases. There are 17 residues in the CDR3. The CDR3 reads CASSIQGSRAGANVLTF. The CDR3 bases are TGTGCCAGTAGTATACAGGGTTCAAGGGCTGGGGCCAACGTCCTGACTTTC.